This entry lists 22 T cell receptor beta chains sequenced from one sample in a study of shared T cell receptors in the human thymus. Generated by immunoSEQ multiplex PCR, the TCRdb table keeps only in-frame clones and is missing some. The sample has hundreds of thousands of clones, approximately 87% seen once. This sample also belongs to another study, concerning human thymus T cells.

Material: thymocytes. The source of these receptors is a boy in the first two years of life with a congenital heart defect.

The chain is built from TRBV30 and TRBJ1-2; 9 bases match TRBD1. Germline V gene sequence: CDR1 GTSNPN, CDR2 SVGIG (reference sequence). The CDR3 has 14 residues. The junction had 5 bases not matched to a gene; V was cut back by 0 bases and J by 6 bases. The CDR3 DNA follows: TGTGCCTGGAGTGTACCCGGACAGGGGAATGGCTACACCTTC. Translated, it gives CAWSVPGQGNGYTF.

This clone was seen a single time. The gene calls are TRBV28 and TRBJ2-1, with TRBD2 identical over 14 bases. Germline V CDR1 and CDR2: MDHEN, SYDVKM. The V segment lost 2 bases and the J segment 0 bases; nucleotides outside the gene matches: 9. The CDR3 contains 20 residues. The chain's CDR3 is CASSLPGTSGSSSSYNEQFF. In DNA, the CDR3 is TGTGCCAGCAGTTTACCCGGGACTAGCGGGAGTTCGAGCTCCTACAATGAGCAGTTCTTC. Full variable domain (rest looked up from reference TRBV28 and TRBJ2-1): DVKVTQSSRYLVKRTGEKVFLECVQDMDHENMFWYRQDPGLGLRLIYFSYDVKMKEKGDIPEGYSVSREKKERFSLILESASTNQTSMYLCASSLPGTSGSSSSYNEQFFGPGTRLTVL.

This clone was found once. The rearrangement uses TRBV4-1 and TRBJ2-3, with D perhaps TRBD2 (5 bases). In germline, CDR1 is MGHRA, CDR2 YSYEKL. This CDR3 comprises 17 residues. Trimming left V 0 bases short and J 4 bases short, with 17 bases between. CDR3 protein: CASSQDLGRTVPDTQYF. The DNA for the CDR3 is TGCGCCAGCAGCCAAGACCTGGGCCGGACTGTCCCAGATACGCAGTATTTT.

This clone appeared a few times. V and J are TRBV10-2 and TRBJ2-7, with 8 nucleotides matching TRBD2. This CDR3 has 15 residues. V shed 5 bases and J 1 base; nucleotides not matched to a gene: 7. CDR1 and CDR2 from the germline V gene are WSHSY and SAAADI. This CDR3 reads CASSPKREGSYEQYF. CDR3 nucleotides: TGCGCCAGCAGTCCGAAACGGGAGGGTTCCTACGAGCAGTACTTC.

The genes are TRBV12-5 and TRBJ2-7; 10 bases are shared with TRBD2. This CDR3 region has 16 residues. J lost 0 bases, V lost 2 bases, and 4 bases had no gene match. CDR1 and CDR2 (germline): LGHNT, FRNRAP. The CDR3 sequence: CASGLSPSGSSYEQYF. CDR3 nucleotides: TGTGCTAGTGGTTTGAGCCCTAGCGGGAGCTCCTACGAGCAGTACTTC.

V is TRBV7-3 and J is TRBJ1-1; no firm D call. The CDR3 has 13 residues. Germline CDR1 reads SGHTA; CDR2 reads FQGTGA. Trimming stripped 2 bases from V and 6 bases from J, with 10 bases between. CDR3 DNA sequence: TGTGCCAGCAGCTTAGTTCTCGGGGCTGAAGCTTTCTTT. Translated, it gives CASSLVLGAEAFF.

A note on this clone: One junction end disagrees with the germline gene, perhaps due to a read error. V is TRBV10-2 and J is TRBJ2-3; 10 positions agree with TRBD1. CDR3 length: 12 residues. Germline loops: CDR1 WSHSY, CDR2 SAAADI. The CDR3 DNA is TGCGCCAGCACCGAGCTTTGGGGACAGGGGCATTTT. The encoded protein is CASTELWGQGHF.

This clone has more than one count but fewer than ten. The chain carries TRBV6-5 and TRBJ2-3, with 10 bases matching TRBD2. The junction had 7 bases not matched to a gene; V was cut back by 6 bases and J by 4 bases. CDR3 length: 15 residues. Germline V gene sequence: CDR1 MNHEY, CDR2 SVGAGI. CDR3 nucleotide sequence: TGTGCCAGCAGCCCACTAGCGGGAACGGCAGATACGCAGTATTTT. Protein sequence: CASSPLAGTADTQYF.

The chain is built from TRBV7-2 and TRBJ2-2, with 10 bases lining up with TRBD1. The CDR3 is 14 residues long. Trimming cost V 5 bases and J 7 bases; bases outside gene matches: 4. The germline CDR1 and CDR2 sequences are SGHTA and FQGNSA. The CDR3 region has the DNA TGTGCCAGCAGCCGGACAGGGGGTGTCGGGGAGCTGTTTTTT. Translated, it gives CASSRTGGVGELFF.

Only one count was recorded for this clone. This chain joins TRBV19 and TRBJ1-5; the D is unclear. Germline V gives CDR1 LNHDA, CDR2 SQIVND (reference sequence). This CDR3 has 9 amino acids. Trimming took 11 bases from V and 5 from J, leaving 4 bases between them. This chain's CDR3 is CAGHQPQHF. Written as DNA, the CDR3 is TGTGCCGGGCATCAGCCCCAGCATTTT.

This rearrangement joins TRBV7-9 to TRBJ2-1; the match to TRBD2 covers 16 bases. J was trimmed by 4 bases and V by 5 bases; bases with no gene match: 8. Germline lookup yields CDR1 SEHNR and CDR2 FQNEAQ (reference sequence). The CDR3 consists of 18 residues. CDR3: CASSKGTSGRAGYNEQFF. The CDR3 coding sequence is TGTGCCAGCAGCAAAGGGACTAGCGGGAGGGCCGGGTACAATGAGCAGTTCTTC. Filled out from reference TRBV7-9 and TRBJ2-1, the complete variable domain reads DTGVSQNPRHKITKRGQNVTFRCDPISEHNRLYWYRQTLGQGPEFLTYFQNEAQLEKSRLLSDRFSAERPKGSFSTLEIQRTEQGDSAMYLCASSKGTSGRAGYNEQFFGPGTRLTVL.

This sequence joins TRBV19 and TRBJ1-5, with 7 bases aligning to TRBD1. The CDR3 has 16 residues. Germline values: CDR1 LNHDA, CDR2 SQIVND (reference sequence). V was clipped by 10 bases and J by 7 bases; unmatched bases: 19. Here the CDR3 reads CATSARNRGLGQPQHF. In DNA, the CDR3 is TGTGCCACATCAGCGAGAAACAGGGGCCTCGGACAGCCCCAGCATTTT.

This chain joins TRBV10-3 and TRBJ2-2; 11 nucleotides agree with TRBD2. Germline CDR1 ENHRY, CDR2 SYGVKD. The CDR3 is 18 residues long. The ends lost 6 bases at V and 3 bases at J; junction bases unmatched: 12. The CDR3 sequence: CAIRVAGGSRPDTGELFF. The CDR3 coding sequence is TGTGCCATCAGGGTAGCGGGAGGGTCCCGGCCCGACACCGGGGAGCTGTTTTTT.

This rearrangement joins TRBV5-1 to TRBJ2-3, with a weak D call TRBD2 (5 bases). The V and J ends lost 5 bases and 5 bases respectively, with 12 bases between them. The CDR3 length is 13 residues. CDR1 and CDR2 (germline): SGHRS, YFSETQ. The CDR3 loop reads CASRGVGKDTQYF. The CDR3 DNA sequence: TGCGCCAGCAGGGGAGTAGGAAAAGATACGCAGTATTTT.

This chain uses TRBV7-3 with TRBJ1-2; D not certain. The CDR3 spans 15 residues. V shed 5 bases and J shed 5 bases, with 18 bases lying between them. Germline assignment: CDR1 SGHTA and CDR2 FQGTGA. CDR3 DNA sequence: TGTGCCAGCAGCATTACGCCGAACAAATGGTATGGCTACACCTTC. Translated, it gives CASSITPNKWYGYTF.

This rearrangement joins TRBV6-1 to TRBJ2-1; 12 positions agree with TRBD2. Trimming removed 6 bases from V and 2 bases from J; junction bases left unmatched: 2. This CDR3 is 15 amino acids long. Per germline, CDR1 MNHNS and CDR2 SASEGT. The CDR3 loop reads CASRGLAGPYNEQFF. The CDR3 DNA is TGTGCCAGCAGGGGACTAGCGGGCCCCTACAATGAGCAGTTCTTC.

The chain uses TRBV5-4 and TRBJ2-1; D is possibly TRBD1 (5 bases). CDR1 is SGHNT, CDR2 YYREEE, per germline (reference sequence). The CDR3 runs to 12 residues. V dropped 2 bases and J dropped 8 bases, with 8 bases sitting between them. The CDR3 DNA sequence: TGTGCCAGCAGCTTAGGGGCGGATGAGCAGTTCTTC. Its translation is CASSLGADEQFF.

V is TRBV18 and J is TRBJ2-1; 11 bases are a match to TRBD2. From germline, CDR1 is KGHSH and CDR2 LQKENI. V trimming: 5 bases; J trimming: 3 bases; junction bases outside the gene matches: 6. The CDR3 runs 16 residues. CDR3 protein: CASSSGTSGLYNEQFF. The CDR3 bases are TGTGCCAGCTCATCCGGGACTAGCGGCCTCTACAATGAGCAGTTCTTC.

The J gene is TRBJ2-1, the V gene TRBV4-3; 16 bases agree with TRBD2. The germline gives CDR1 LGHNA, CDR2 YSLEER. The CDR3 sequence is 22 residues long. Germline trimming cut 0 bases from V and 4 bases from J; bases unmatched to any gene: 15. CDR3 nucleotides: TGCGCCAGCAGCCAAGAGAGGATGGGACTAGCGGGAGGGCCGGGCAGGTACAATGAGCAGTTCTTC. It encodes CASSQERMGLAGGPGRYNEQFF.

V is TRBV5-6 and J is TRBJ2-5; TRBD1 agrees at 9 bases. V dropped 4 bases and J dropped 5; count of bases not matched to a gene: 6. This CDR3 is built from 14 residues. Germline V gene lookup returns CDR1 SGHDT and CDR2 YYEEEE. CDR3 sequence reads: CASSPTGGVETQYF. The CDR3 DNA reads as TGTGCCAGCAGCCCAACAGGGGGCGTGGAGACCCAGTACTTC.

The chain links TRBV12-5 to TRBJ2-2; TRBD2 aligns across 13 bases. Germline V gene data show CDR1 as LGHNT and CDR2 as FRNRAP. The V segment lost 6 bases and the J segment 6 bases; nucleotides outside the gene matches: 16. This CDR3 spans 19 amino acids. Written as DNA, the CDR3 is TGTGCTAGTGGAACCGAACTAGCGGGAGGGGGAACTAGGTCCGGGGAGCTGTTTTTT. Translated, it gives CASGTELAGGGTRSGELFF. Looking up the rest from reference TRBV12-5 and TRBJ2-2 gives the full variable domain: DARVTQTPRHKVTEMGQEVTMRCQPILGHNTVFWYRQTMMQGLELLAYFRNRAPLDDSGMPKDRFSAEMPDATLATLKIQPSEPRDSAVYFCASGTELAGGGTRSGELFFGEGSRLTVL.

The J gene is TRBJ2-7, the V gene TRBV4-2; D is perhaps TRBD2 (5 bases). CDR1 and CDR2 from the germline V gene are LGHNA and YNFKEQ. The length of the CDR3 is 16 residues. Deletions cut 0 bases from V and 6 bases from J, with 18 bases between. The CDR3 protein is CASSQDGLPDACEQYF. DNA for the CDR3: TGTGCCAGCAGCCAAGATGGACTCCCAGACGCTTGCGAGCAGTACTTC.